The next 13 T cell receptor beta chains were all read from a single sample in a study of T cell responses to AZD1222 COVID-19 vaccine. Only in-frame clones appear in the TCRdb table, and some are missing; sequencing was by immunoSEQ multiplex PCR. Here the sample spans roughly 120,000 clones, about 90% being singletons. Source: peripheral blood, taken 28 days after the second AZD1222 dose. Receptors were obtained from an adult who received the AZD1222 COVID-19 vaccine.

The CDR3: CASSGRMGQYSYNEQFF. Written as DNA, the CDR3 is TGTGCCAGCAGCGGGAGGATGGGACAGTACTCCTACAATGAGCAGTTCTTC. The chain links TRBV11-2 to TRBJ2-1, with D possibly matching TRBD1 (7 bases). This CDR3 is built from 17 residues. CDR1 is SGHAT, CDR2 FQNNGV, per germline. The V end lost 5 bases, the J end lost 0 bases, and 17 bases lay between the germline ends. Looking up the rest from reference TRBV11-2 and TRBJ2-1 gives the full variable domain: EAGVAQSPRYKIIEKRQSVAFWCNPISGHATLYWYQQILGQGPKLLIQFQNNGVVDDSQLPKDRFSAERLKGVDSTLKIQPAKLEDSAVYLCASSGRMGQYSYNEQFFGPGTRLTVL.

This chain links TRBV7-9 with TRBJ1-2; D not certain. The CDR3 totals 13 residues. The V and J ends lost 2 bases and 4 bases respectively, with 8 bases between them. Germline V gene data show CDR1 as SEHNR and CDR2 as FQNEAQ (reference sequence). Here the CDR3 reads CASSLRGGYGYTF. The CDR3 DNA is TGTGCCAGCAGCTTACGTGGTGGCTATGGCTACACCTTC. Full variable domain (missing parts from reference TRBV7-9 and TRBJ1-2): DTGVSQNPRHKITKRGQNVTFRCDPISEHNRLYWYRQTLGQGPEFLTYFQNEAQLEKSRLLSDRFSAERPKGSFSTLEIQRTEQGDSAMYLCASSLRGGYGYTFGSGTRLTVV.

The genes are TRBV6-5 and TRBJ2-5; possible D gene TRBD2, 5 bases. This CDR3 is 14 amino acids long. V shed 0 bases and J shed 7 bases, with 12 bases lying between them. CDR1 is MNHEY, CDR2 SVGAGI, per germline. Written as DNA, the CDR3 is TGTGCCAGCAGTTACTCGCCCACTAGTGTGACCCAGTACTTC. As protein: CASSYSPTSVTQYF.

CDR3 bases: TGTGCCACCAGGACTAGGGCTTCGGCCCAGTACTTC. Amino acids: CATRTRASAQYF. The V and J genes are TRBV21-1 and TRBJ2-5; TRBD2 is taken as the D call from the table, unchecked against the DNA. TRBV21-1 counts as a pseudogene. The CDR3 has 12 residues.

The chain uses TRBV9 and TRBJ2-2, with 11 bases fitting TRBD2. Per germline, CDR1 SGDLS and CDR2 YYNGEE. This CDR3 is 16 amino acids long. The V segment lost 3 bases and the J segment 6 bases; nucleotides outside the gene matches: 7. The CDR3 nucleotides read TGTGCCAGCAGCGCGGGACTAGCGGAGAAAGCCGGGGAGCTGTTTTTT. Its protein is CASSAGLAEKAGELFF.

V gene TRBV2 combines with J gene TRBJ1-6, with 9 bases matching TRBD1. V was clipped by 4 bases and J by 5 bases; unmatched bases: 6. The CDR3 has 16 residues. CDR1 SNHLY and CDR2 FYNNEI come from the germline V gene. The CDR3 DNA is TGTGCCAGCAGTGTGTCGGGGACAGGGAATAATTCACCCCTCCACTTT. This gives the protein CASSVSGTGNNSPLHF.

The chain couples TRBV3-1 (or the pseudogene TRBV3-2) to TRBJ1-1; 7 bases line up with TRBD1. This CDR3 is built from 12 residues. CDR1 is LGHDT and CDR2 is YNNKEL in the germline V gene (reference sequence). V lost 0 bases, J lost 9 bases, and 1 base stayed unmatched. CDR3 region: CASSQETGKAFF. The CDR3 nucleotides are TGTGCCAGCAGCCAAGAGACAGGGAAAGCTTTCTTT.

V usage is TRBV18 and J usage is TRBJ2-7; no clear D gene. V was trimmed by 3 bases and J by 0 bases, leaving 15 bases between them. Germline-derived CDR1 and CDR2 are KGHSH and LQKENI. This CDR3 spans 16 amino acids. The CDR3 bases are TGTGCCAGCTCACCTGGTGCAGGTCCATTCTCCTACGAGCAGTACTTC. Translating gives CASSPGAGPFSYEQYF. The full variable domain, in which reference TRBV18 and TRBJ2-7 provide the parts outside the CDR3, is NAGVMQNPRHLVRRRGQEARLRCSPMKGHSHVYWYRQLPEEGLKFMVYLQKENIIDESGMPKERFSAEFPKEGPSILRIQQVVRGDSAAYFCASSPGAGPFSYEQYFGPGTRLTVT.

V gene TRBV4-2 combines with J gene TRBJ2-5; a weak D match, TRBD2 (6 bases). CDR3 size: 14 residues. V lost 1 base to trimming and J lost 5 bases, with 11 bases between them. Germline V lookup: CDR1 LGHNA, CDR2 YNFKEQ. The CDR3, as DNA: TGTGCCAGCAGCCAAGGAGGTGGGGGGGAGACCCAGTACTTC. Protein: CASSQGGGGETQYF.

This sequence joins TRBV12-5 and TRBJ2-1; D uncertain. CDR3 length equals 17 residues. The germline gives CDR1 LGHNT, CDR2 FRNRAP. Trimming took 3 bases from V and 0 from J, leaving 15 bases between them. The CDR3 loop reads CASGLLPDSSSYNEQFF. CDR3 coding DNA: TGTGCTAGTGGTTTACTGCCAGATTCGAGCTCCTACAATGAGCAGTTCTTC.

For this clone: The limits of the CDR3 on the DNA are not certain, so only TCRdb's listed CDR3 is given. The rearrangement joins TRBV28 to TRBJ2-7; TRBD1, the D gene given by the table, was not confirmed from the DNA. The CDR3 extends over 15 residues, inclusive of both ends. Per germline, CDR1 MDHEN and CDR2 SYDVKM. The CDR3 sequence is CASSSSGQGAREQYF.

V usage is TRBV19 and J usage is TRBJ2-7, with 10 nucleotides matching TRBD2. J gave up 3 bases and V 4 bases, and 6 bases lay outside the gene matches. Germline V gene sequence: CDR1 LNHDA, CDR2 SQIVND (reference sequence). This CDR3 is 15 amino acids long. CDR3 nucleotides: TGTGCCAGTAGTAAGGGGTCTAGCGGGAGCTACGAGCAGTACTTC. Its translation is CASSKGSSGSYEQYF. The variable domain in full, with the rest retrieved from reference TRBV19 and TRBJ2-7, is DGGITQSPKYLFRKEGQNVTLSCEQNLNHDAMYWYRQDPGQGLRLIYYSQIVNDFQKGDIAEGYSVSREKKESFPLTVTSAQKNPTAFYLCASSKGSSGSYEQYFGPGTRLTVT.

The chain couples TRBV7-9 to TRBJ2-7; 8 nucleotides match TRBD2. The CDR3 has 16 residues. The V segment lost 4 bases and the J segment 4 bases; nucleotides outside the gene matches: 12. Germline V gene data show CDR1 as SEHNR and CDR2 as FQNEAQ (reference sequence). The CDR3, as DNA: TGTGCCAGCAGCTCCGCCCTGAGCGGGAGTCGTTACGAGCAGTACTTC. Encoded protein: CASSSALSGSRYEQYF.